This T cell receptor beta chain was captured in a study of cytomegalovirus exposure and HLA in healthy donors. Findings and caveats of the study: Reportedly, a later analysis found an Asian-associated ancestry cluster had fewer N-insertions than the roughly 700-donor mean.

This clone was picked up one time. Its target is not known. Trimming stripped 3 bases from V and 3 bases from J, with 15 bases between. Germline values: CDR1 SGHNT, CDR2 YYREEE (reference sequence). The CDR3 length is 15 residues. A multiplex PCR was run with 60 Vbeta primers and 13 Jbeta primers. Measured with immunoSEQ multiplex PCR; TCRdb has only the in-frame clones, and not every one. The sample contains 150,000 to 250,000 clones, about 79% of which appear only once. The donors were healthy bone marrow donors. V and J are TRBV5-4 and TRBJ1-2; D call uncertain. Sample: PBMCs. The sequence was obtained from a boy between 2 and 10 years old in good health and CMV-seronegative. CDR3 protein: CASSSEGRKYYGYTF. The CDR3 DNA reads TGTGCCAGCAGCTCGGAGGGCAGGAAATACTATGGCTACACCTTC.